These T cell receptor beta chains were read from a single sample in a study of T cells in Graves' hyperthyroidism and ophthalmopathy. One entry per CDR3 protein, called by TCRdb with MiXCR from the multiplex PCR reads. The sample lists roughly 580,000 distinct CDR3 sequences; around 14% were seen once. What was sequenced was blood. The origin of the receptors is a woman younger than 45 with Graves' hyperthyroidism that later progressed to Graves' ophthalmopathy. The CDR3 runs from the conserved cysteine through the conserved F or W.

j_gene: TRBJ2-1; v_gene: TRBV19; CDR3aa: CASSIIRGLAENEQFF
j_gene: TRBJ2-3; v_gene: TRBV5-1; CDR3aa: CASSSTQSTDTQYF
j_gene: TRBJ2-7; v_gene: TRBV11-2; CDR3aa: CASSPGDWAYEQYF
j_gene: TRBJ2-2; v_gene: TRBV7-3; CDR3aa: CASRLAGEGGELFF
j_gene: TRBJ1-4; v_gene: TRBV2; CDR3aa: CASSGQAATNEKLFF
j_gene: TRBJ2-5; v_gene: TRBV9; CDR3aa: CASSDRSGTAQETQYF
j_gene: TRBJ1-1; v_gene: TRBV5-1; CDR3aa: CASSLAGAVEAFF
j_gene: TRBJ1-5; v_gene: TRBV24-1; CDR3aa: CATSDFSGEPQHF
j_gene: TRBJ2-1; v_gene: TRBV19; CDR3aa: CASTDSGRRGIDEQFF
j_gene: TRBJ2-1; v_gene: TRBV20-1; CDR3aa: CSALGQGAGYNEQFF
j_gene: TRBJ1-5; v_gene: TRBV5-8; CDR3aa: CASSYTQGQPQHF
j_gene: TRBJ1-5; v_gene: TRBV20-1; CDR3aa: CSARDRGRGVQPQHF
j_gene: TRBJ2-5; v_gene: TRBV11-2; CDR3aa: CASSLLRGGETQYF
j_gene: TRBJ2-3; v_gene: TRBV11-3; CDR3aa: CASSLVSGVTDTQYF
j_gene: TRBJ2-5; v_gene: TRBV4-1; CDR3aa: CASSKSSDPEETQYF
j_gene: TRBJ2-7; v_gene: TRBV4-1; CDR3aa: CASSFPGDRVEQYF
j_gene: TRBJ1-2; v_gene: TRBV5-5; CDR3aa: CASSPGQDPSYGYTF
j_gene: TRBJ1-1; v_gene: TRBV30; CDR3aa: CAWTEGQGDTEAFF
j_gene: TRBJ2-3; v_gene: TRBV19; CDR3aa: CASTPYSGSGTDTQYF
j_gene: TRBJ1-1; v_gene: TRBV7-6; CDR3aa: CASSYGGATEAFF
j_gene: TRBJ2-1; v_gene: TRBV19; CDR3aa: CASSRIGTGVYNEQFF
j_gene: TRBJ2-5; v_gene: TRBV20-1; CDR3aa: CSASSSQGQETQYF
j_gene: TRBJ2-7; v_gene: TRBV27; CDR3aa: CAAWAPDAYEQYF
j_gene: TRBJ2-7; v_gene: TRBV2; CDR3aa: CASRLAGGSEQYF
j_gene: TRBJ1-1; v_gene: TRBV6-2/TRBV6-3; CDR3aa: CASSALTGEGTEAFF
j_gene: TRBJ2-7; v_gene: TRBV28; CDR3aa: CASSPPGLQSSYEQYF
j_gene: TRBJ2-7; v_gene: TRBV6-2/TRBV6-3; CDR3aa: CASSLESGGYYEQYF
j_gene: TRBJ1-6; v_gene: TRBV5-1; CDR3aa: CASSPTGPFNSPLHF
j_gene: TRBJ1-6; v_gene: TRBV7-8; CDR3aa: CASSWGSAGNSPLHF
j_gene: TRBJ2-5; v_gene: TRBV6-1; CDR3aa: CASSLGLQLETQYF
j_gene: TRBJ1-5; v_gene: TRBV6-1; CDR3aa: CASSKRRDSGRPQHF
j_gene: TRBJ2-7; v_gene: TRBV7-2; CDR3aa: CASSLELHLPYEQYF
j_gene: TRBJ1-2; v_gene: TRBV14; CDR3aa: CASSQDLGQAGYTF
j_gene: TRBJ1-2; v_gene: TRBV29-1; CDR3aa: CSVVGTGGADYGYTF
j_gene: TRBJ2-2; v_gene: TRBV11-2; CDR3aa: CASSFQSANTGELFF
j_gene: TRBJ2-2; v_gene: TRBV29-1; CDR3aa: CSVVTGTSAYTGELFF
j_gene: TRBJ1-2; v_gene: TRBV25-1; CDR3aa: CASSEVGGWGYTF
j_gene: TRBJ2-1; v_gene: TRBV27; CDR3aa: CASRLAGDLDEQFF
j_gene: TRBJ2-6; v_gene: TRBV12-3/TRBV12-4; CDR3aa: CASSNSGLAGSGANVLTF
j_gene: TRBJ2-7; v_gene: TRBV2; CDR3aa: CASRGGVGYEQYF
j_gene: TRBJ2-7; v_gene: TRBV9; CDR3aa: CASSVGAGHEQYF
j_gene: TRBJ2-1; v_gene: TRBV9; CDR3aa: CASSVVGLAGDNEQFF
j_gene: TRBJ2-7; v_gene: TRBV19; CDR3aa: CASSLSGQNYEQYF
j_gene: TRBJ1-2; v_gene: TRBV4-2; CDR3aa: CASSQESGRTTSFYGYTF
j_gene: TRBJ2-7; v_gene: TRBV4-1; CDR3aa: CASSQEQGLWEQYF
j_gene: TRBJ1-6; v_gene: TRBV9; CDR3aa: CASSGGAYNSPLHF
j_gene: TRBJ1-1; v_gene: TRBV29-1; CDR3aa: CSVAGRNTEAFF
j_gene: TRBJ2-1; v_gene: TRBV27; CDR3aa: CASSSTGIEQFF
j_gene: TRBJ1-2; v_gene: TRBV6-1; CDR3aa: CASSEISGDPYGYTF
j_gene: TRBJ2-4; v_gene: TRBV5-1; CDR3aa: CASSLRGENIQYF
j_gene: TRBJ1-4; v_gene: TRBV27; CDR3aa: CASRPQGGDEKLFF
j_gene: TRBJ2-7; v_gene: TRBV11-3; CDR3aa: CASSLYRVATSEREAYEQYF
j_gene: TRBJ2-3; v_gene: TRBV12-3/TRBV12-4; CDR3aa: CASTGTGQTDTQYF
j_gene: TRBJ2-1; v_gene: TRBV10-3; CDR3aa: CAIRAAPAPGLPRSYNEQFF
j_gene: TRBJ2-1; v_gene: TRBV2; CDR3aa: CASSGLAGGGNEQFF